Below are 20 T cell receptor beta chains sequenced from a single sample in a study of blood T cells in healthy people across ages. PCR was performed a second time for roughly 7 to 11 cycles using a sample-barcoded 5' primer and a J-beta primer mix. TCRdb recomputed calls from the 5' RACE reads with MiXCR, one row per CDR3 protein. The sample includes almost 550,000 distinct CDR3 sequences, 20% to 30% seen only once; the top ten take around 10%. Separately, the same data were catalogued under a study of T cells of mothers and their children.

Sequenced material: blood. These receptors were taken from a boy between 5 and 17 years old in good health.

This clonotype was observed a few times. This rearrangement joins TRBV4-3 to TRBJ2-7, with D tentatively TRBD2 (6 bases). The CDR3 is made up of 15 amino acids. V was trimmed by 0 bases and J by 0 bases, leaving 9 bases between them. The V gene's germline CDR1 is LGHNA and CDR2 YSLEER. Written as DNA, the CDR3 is TGCGCCAGCAGCCAAGATTGGGGGGTCTCCTACGAGCAGTACTTC. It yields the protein CASSQDWGVSYEQYF.

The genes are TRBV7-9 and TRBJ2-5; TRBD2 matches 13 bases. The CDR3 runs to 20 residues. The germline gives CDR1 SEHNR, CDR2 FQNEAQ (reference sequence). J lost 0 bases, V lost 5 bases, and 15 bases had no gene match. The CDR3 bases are TGTGCCAGCAGCGAAGCCCTAACTAGCGGGAGGGACGGGAACCAAGAGACCCAGTACTTC. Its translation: CASSEALTSGRDGNQETQYF.

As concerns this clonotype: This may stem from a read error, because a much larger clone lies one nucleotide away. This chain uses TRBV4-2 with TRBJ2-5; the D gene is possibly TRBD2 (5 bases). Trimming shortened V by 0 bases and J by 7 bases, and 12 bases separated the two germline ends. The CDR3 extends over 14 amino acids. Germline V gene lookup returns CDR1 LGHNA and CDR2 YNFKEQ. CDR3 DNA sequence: TGTGCCAGCAGCCAAGATGAGGGAACCGGGACCCAGTACTTC. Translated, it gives CASSQDEGTGTQYF.

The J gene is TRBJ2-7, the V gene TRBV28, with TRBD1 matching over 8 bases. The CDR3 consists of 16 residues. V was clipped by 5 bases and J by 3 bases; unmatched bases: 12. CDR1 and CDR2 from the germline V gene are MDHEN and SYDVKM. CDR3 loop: CASSGGQGATNYEQYF. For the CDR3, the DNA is TGTGCCAGCAGTGGCGGACAGGGTGCGACGAACTACGAGCAGTACTTC.

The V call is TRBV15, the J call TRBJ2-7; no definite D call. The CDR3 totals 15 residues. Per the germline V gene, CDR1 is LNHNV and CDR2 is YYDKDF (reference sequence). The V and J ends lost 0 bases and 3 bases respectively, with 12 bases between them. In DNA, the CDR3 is TGTGCCACCAGCAGAGATGTTGGTAAAGGCTACGAGCAGTACTTC. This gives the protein CATSRDVGKGYEQYF.

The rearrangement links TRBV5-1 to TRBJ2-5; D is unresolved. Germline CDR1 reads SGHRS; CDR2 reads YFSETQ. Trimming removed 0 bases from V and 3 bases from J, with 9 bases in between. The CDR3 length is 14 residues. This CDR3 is CASSLALREETQYF. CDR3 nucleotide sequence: TGCGCCAGCAGCTTGGCCTTAAGGGAAGAGACCCAGTACTTC.

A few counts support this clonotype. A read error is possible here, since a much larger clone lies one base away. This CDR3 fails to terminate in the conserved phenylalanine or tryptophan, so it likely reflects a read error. The CDR3 DNA sequence: TGTGCCAGCAGTGGACCGGGCTACACCCTC. This codes for CASSGPGYTL. V is TRBV6-1 and J is TRBJ1-2; D is uncertain. This CDR3 has 10 residues. Trimming removed 4 bases at V and 8 bases at J, with 5 bases between. Germline-derived CDR1 and CDR2 are MNHNS and SASEGT.

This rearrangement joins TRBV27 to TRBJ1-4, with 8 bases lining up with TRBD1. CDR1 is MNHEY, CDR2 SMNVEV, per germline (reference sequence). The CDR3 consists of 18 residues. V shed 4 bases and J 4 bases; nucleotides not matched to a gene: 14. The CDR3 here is CASSSTPPGQGGNEKLFF. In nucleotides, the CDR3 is TGTGCCAGCAGTTCAACCCCTCCCGGACAGGGAGGTAATGAAAAACTGTTTTTT.

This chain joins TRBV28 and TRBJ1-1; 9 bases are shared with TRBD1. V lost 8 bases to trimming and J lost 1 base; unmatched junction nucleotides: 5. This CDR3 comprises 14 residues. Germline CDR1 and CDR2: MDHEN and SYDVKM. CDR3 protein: CASGTGGANTEAFF. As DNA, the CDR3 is TGTGCCAGCGGTACAGGGGGCGCGAACACTGAAGCTTTCTTT.

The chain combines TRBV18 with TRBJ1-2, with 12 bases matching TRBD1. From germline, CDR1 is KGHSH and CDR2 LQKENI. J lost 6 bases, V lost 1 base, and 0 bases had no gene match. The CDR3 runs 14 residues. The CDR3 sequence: CASSPRDRGHGYTF. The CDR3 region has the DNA TGTGCCAGCTCACCACGGGACAGGGGGCATGGCTACACCTTC.

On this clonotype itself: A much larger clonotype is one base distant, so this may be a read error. The CDR3 reads CASSQDCGQGFVEQFF. Here the CDR3 DNA reads TGCGCCAGCAGCCAAGATTGCGGACAGGGTTTTGTTGAGCAGTTCTTC. The rearrangement uses TRBV4-3 and TRBJ2-1; 8 positions match TRBD1. Germline V gives CDR1 LGHNA, CDR2 YSLEER. The CDR3 loop spans 16 amino acids. The V and J ends lost 0 bases and 9 bases, in that order; junction bases with no gene match: 10.

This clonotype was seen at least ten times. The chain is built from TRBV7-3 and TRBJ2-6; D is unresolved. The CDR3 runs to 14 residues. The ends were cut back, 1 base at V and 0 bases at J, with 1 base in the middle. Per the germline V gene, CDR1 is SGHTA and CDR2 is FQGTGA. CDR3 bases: TGTGCCAGCAGCTTAAGCTCTGGGGCCAACGTCCTGACTTTC. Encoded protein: CASSLSSGANVLTF.

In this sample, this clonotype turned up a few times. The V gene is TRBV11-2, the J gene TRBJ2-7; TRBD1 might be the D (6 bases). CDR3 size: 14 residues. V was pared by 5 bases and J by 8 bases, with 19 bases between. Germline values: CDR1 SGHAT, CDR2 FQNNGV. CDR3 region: CASSRDTQRDKQYF. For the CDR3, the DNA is TGTGCCAGCAGCCGCGACACACAAAGGGACAAGCAGTACTTC. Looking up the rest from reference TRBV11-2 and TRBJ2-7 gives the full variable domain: EAGVAQSPRYKIIEKRQSVAFWCNPISGHATLYWYQQILGQGPKLLIQFQNNGVVDDSQLPKDRFSAERLKGVDSTLKIQPAKLEDSAVYLCASSRDTQRDKQYFGPGTRLTVT.

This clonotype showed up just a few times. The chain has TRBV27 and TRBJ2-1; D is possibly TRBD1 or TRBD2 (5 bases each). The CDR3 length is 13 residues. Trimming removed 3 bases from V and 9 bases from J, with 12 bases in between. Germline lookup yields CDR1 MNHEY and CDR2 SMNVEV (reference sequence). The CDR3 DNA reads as TGTGCCAGCAGTTTCGGGGACGGGATTGAGCAGTTCTTC. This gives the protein CASSFGDGIEQFF.

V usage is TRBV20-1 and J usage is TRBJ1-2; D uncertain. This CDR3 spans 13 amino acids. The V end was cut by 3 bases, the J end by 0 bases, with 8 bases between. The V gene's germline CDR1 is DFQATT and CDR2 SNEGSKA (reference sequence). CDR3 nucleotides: TGCAGTGCTAGCCCCGGGTCTAACTATGGCTACACCTTC. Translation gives CSASPGSNYGYTF.

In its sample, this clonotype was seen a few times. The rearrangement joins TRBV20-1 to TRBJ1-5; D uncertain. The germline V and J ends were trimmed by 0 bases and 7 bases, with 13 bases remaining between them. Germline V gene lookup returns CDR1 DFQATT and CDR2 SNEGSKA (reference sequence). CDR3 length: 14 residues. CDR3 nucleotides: TGCAGTGCTAGAGAGGGCGGGGAATGGCAGCCCCAGCATTTT. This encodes CSAREGGEWQPQHF.

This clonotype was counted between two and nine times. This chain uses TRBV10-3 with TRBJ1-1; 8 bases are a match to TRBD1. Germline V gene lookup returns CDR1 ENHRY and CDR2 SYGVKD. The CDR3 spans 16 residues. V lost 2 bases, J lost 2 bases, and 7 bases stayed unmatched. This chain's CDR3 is CAISEPGQGQNTEAFF. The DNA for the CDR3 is TGTGCCATCAGTGAGCCTGGACAGGGCCAAAACACTGAAGCTTTCTTT.

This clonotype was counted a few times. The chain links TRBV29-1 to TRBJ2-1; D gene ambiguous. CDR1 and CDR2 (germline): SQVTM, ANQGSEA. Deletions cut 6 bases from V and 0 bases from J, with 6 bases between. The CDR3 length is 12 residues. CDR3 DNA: TGCAGCGTACGACCCTCCTACAATGAGCAGTTCTTC. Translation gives CSVRPSYNEQFF.

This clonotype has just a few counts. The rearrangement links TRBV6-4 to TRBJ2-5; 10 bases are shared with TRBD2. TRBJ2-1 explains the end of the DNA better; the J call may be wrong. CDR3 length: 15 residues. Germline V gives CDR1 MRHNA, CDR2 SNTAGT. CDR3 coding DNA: TGTGCCAGCAGTGTTGAAGCGGGGGGGATTGATGAGCAGTTCTTC. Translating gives CASSVEAGGIDEQFF.

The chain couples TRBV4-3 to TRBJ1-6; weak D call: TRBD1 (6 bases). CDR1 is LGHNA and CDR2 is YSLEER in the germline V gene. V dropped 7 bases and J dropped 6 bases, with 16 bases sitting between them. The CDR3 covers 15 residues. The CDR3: CASNLGGKVNSPLHF. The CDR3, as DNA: TGCGCCAGCAACTTAGGGGGGAAGGTTAATTCACCCCTCCACTTT.